This is a list of T cell receptor beta chains from one sample in a study of T cells in Graves' hyperthyroidism and ophthalmopathy. Using its own MiXCR run on the multiplex PCR reads, TCRdb lists one record per CDR3 protein. The table has hundreds of thousands of distinct CDR3 sequences, approximately 20% seen once. Material for sequencing was blood. The receptors originated from a man between 40 and 49 years old with Graves' hyperthyroidism. Both conserved end residues are part of each CDR3. Fields, in order: clone size, V gene, J gene, CDR3 protein. Some rows mark clone size as missing; the rest say once, few, many or name a class of expanded clone.

>many|TRBV12-3/TRBV12-4|TRBJ2-7
CASTRTGGSYEQYF
>few|TRBV19|TRBJ2-7
CASSNGGTHYEQYF
>many|TRBV9|TRBJ1-2
CASSSRTGSFNYGYTF
>many|TRBV12-3/TRBV12-4|TRBJ1-5
CASSSNRGGGQPQHF
>-|TRBV4-3|TRBJ2-7
CASSQDLRDLYEQYF
>many|TRBV6-2/TRBV6-3|TRBJ1-5
CASRGDIQPQHF
>-|TRBV2|TRBJ1-5
CASRGTNSNQPQHF
>many|TRBV30|TRBJ1-2
CAWSVAGYGYTF
>-|TRBV6-5|TRBJ2-3
CASSYIITDRDGIDTQYF
>-|TRBV20-1|TRBJ2-1
CSAAAGRVGHNEQFF
>many|TRBV28|TRBJ1-5
CASSGGTENRPQHF
>-|TRBV5-1|TRBJ2-5
CASSLVAGGTQETQYF
>few|TRBV11-2|TRBJ2-7
CASSGSRSGALYEQYF
>many|TRBV12-3/TRBV12-4|TRBJ1-5
CASIEQGGQPQHF
>few|TRBV5-1|TRBJ2-2
CASALKGGANTGELFF
>-|TRBV29-1|TRBJ2-1
CSVERGSYNEQFF
>many|TRBV5-1|TRBJ2-7
CASSLGGAGGGTYEQYF
>many|TRBV7-2|TRBJ1-1
CASSQEQGATEAFF
>many|TRBV12-3/TRBV12-4|TRBJ2-6
CASRAQASIRSGANVLTF
>few|TRBV28|TRBJ2-1
CASSLLVAGGRWHEQFF
>-|TRBV30|TRBJ2-1
CAWSDFSGGAHNEQFF
>many|TRBV29-1|TRBJ2-7
CSVEDSGTGVNEQYF
>-|TRBV30|TRBJ2-4
CAGSGGLGAKNIQYF
>-|TRBV6-2/TRBV6-3|TRBJ1-3
CASRRTAGNTIYF
>many|TRBV7-6|TRBJ2-5
CASSLAGLEETQYF
>many|TRBV12-3/TRBV12-4|TRBJ1-5
CASSPTVDSNQPQHF
>many|TRBV20-1|TRBJ2-1
CSAGQFSGASSYNEQFF
>many|TRBV2|TRBJ2-7
CASTWQGKTYEQYF
>few|TRBV6-5|TRBJ2-1
CASSYGTMVYNEQFF
>few|TRBV2|TRBJ1-1
CASNPDSPKNTEAFF
>few|TRBV27|TRBJ2-7
CASSQGTGVTYEQYF
>-|TRBV12-3/TRBV12-4|TRBJ1-4
CASTLTGFNEKLFF
>many|TRBV11-2|TRBJ2-2
CASSLTAGGTGELFF
>many|TRBV20-1|TRBJ2-3
CSALARAGAALTDTQYF
>-|TRBV5-5|TRBJ1-5
CASSLAGTTLFQPQHF